What follows are 15 T cell receptor beta chains derived from one specimen sequenced in a study of blood T cell repertoires in COVID-19. TCRdb keeps only in-frame clones here, not all; method: immunoSEQ multiplex PCR. The table has approximately 74,000 clones, about 83% seen once. Sequences were obtained from peripheral blood. The source of these receptors is a man in his 70s with acute or convalescent COVID-19.

V usage is TRBV5-1 and J usage is TRBJ1-1, with a weak D call TRBD1 (5 bases). Germline lookup yields CDR1 SGHRS and CDR2 YFSETQ. Trimming cost V 6 bases and J 4 bases, with 16 bases left between them. CDR3 length: 14 amino acids. The CDR3 nucleotides read TGCGCCAGCATAAGTTCGCTAGGGGCCACTGAAGCTTTCTTT. This codes for CASISSLGATEAFF.

This clone was observed once. V is TRBV5-1 and J is TRBJ1-4; D gene unclear. CDR3 length equals 13 residues. The V and J ends lost 4 bases and 5 bases respectively, with 9 bases between them. Germline assignment: CDR1 SGHRS and CDR2 YFSETQ. The CDR3, as DNA: TGCGCCAGCAGCGAGACTCCCAATGAAAAACTGTTTTTT. Its protein product is CASSETPNEKLFF.

This clone was counted a single time. The chain couples TRBV7-2 to TRBJ2-1; the D is unclear. The CDR3 covers 11 residues. CDR1 and CDR2 (germline): SGHTA, FQGNSA. V lost 0 bases, J lost 8 bases, and 2 bases lay in between. CDR3 region: CASSLAYEQFF. The DNA of the CDR3 is TGTGCCAGCAGCTTAGCCTATGAGCAGTTCTTC.

The chain carries TRBV29-1 and TRBJ2-2; the match to TRBD1 covers 7 bases. V lost 7 bases to trimming and J lost 9 bases; unmatched junction nucleotides: 11. Per germline, CDR1 SQVTM and CDR2 ANQGSEA. The CDR3 has 13 amino acids. This chain's CDR3 is CSARDSRQRELFF. In nucleotides, the CDR3 is TGCAGCGCACGGGACAGCCGACAGCGGGAGCTGTTTTTT.

The rearrangement links TRBV2 to TRBJ1-3; TRBD1 matches 7 bases. V shed 8 bases and J 4 bases; nucleotides not matched to a gene: 8. Germline CDR1 and CDR2: SNHLY and FYNNEI. The CDR3 loop spans 14 amino acids. In DNA, the CDR3 is TGTGCCAGCCACGAGGGGGCTAGAGGAAACACCATATATTTT. Protein sequence: CASHEGARGNTIYF.

The CDR3 region is CANWKGANYGYTF. The CDR3 DNA reads as TGTGCCAACTGGAAGGGAGCTAACTATGGCTACACCTTC. The genes are TRBV2 and TRBJ1-2; D remains ambiguous. This CDR3 is 13 amino acids long. V lost 10 bases and J lost 0, with 12 bases in between. Germline values: CDR1 SNHLY, CDR2 FYNNEI.

This chain connects TRBV6-6 to TRBJ1-2; D unclear. The CDR3 sequence is 13 residues long. Germline V gives CDR1 MNHNY, CDR2 SVGAGI (reference sequence). Deletions cut 8 bases from V and 2 bases from J, with 12 bases between. CDR3 amino acids: CASGSARNYGYTF. For the CDR3, the DNA is TGTGCCAGCGGTAGCGCGAGGAACTATGGCTACACCTTC.

The chain recombines TRBV7-8 with TRBJ2-2; D is perhaps TRBD2 (5 bases). In germline, CDR1 is SGHVS, CDR2 FQNEAQ. Trimming took 1 base from V and 5 from J, leaving 14 bases between them. The CDR3 spans 16 residues. For the CDR3, the DNA is TGTGCCAGCAGCTTAGTAGCCCGACGGGGAACCGGGGAGCTGTTTTTT. Translating it yields CASSLVARRGTGELFF.

This chain links TRBV28 with TRBJ2-1; the match to TRBD1 covers 7 bases. This CDR3 comprises 15 residues. Germline V gene lookup returns CDR1 MDHEN and CDR2 SYDVKM. V was clipped by 5 bases and J by 6 bases; unmatched bases: 10. The CDR3 region has the DNA TGTGCCAGCAGTCCTCCCGGGACAGTAGGCAATGAGCAGTTCTTC. It yields the protein CASSPPGTVGNEQFF.

Only a few counts were recorded for this clone. The chain joins TRBV5-8 to TRBJ2-7; no firm D call. In germline, CDR1 is SGHTS, CDR2 YDEGEE. The CDR3 has 15 amino acids. Trimming removed 0 bases from V and 5 bases from J, with 15 bases in between. CDR3 in DNA: TGTGCCAGCAGCTTGGACCTCTCCGGTCTCGACGAGCAGTACTTC. Translating it yields CASSLDLSGLDEQYF.

This clone showed up just a few times. V usage is TRBV11-2 and J usage is TRBJ1-1; D gene unclear. The length of the CDR3 is 13 residues. V dropped 0 bases and J dropped 5 bases, with 7 bases sitting between them. CDR1 and CDR2 (germline): SGHAT, FQNNGV. The CDR3 DNA sequence: TGTGCCAGCAGCTTAGACACGGGGACTGAAGCTTTCTTT. This translates into CASSLDTGTEAFF. Combining the CDR3 with reference TRBV11-2 and TRBJ1-1 gives the whole variable domain EAGVAQSPRYKIIEKRQSVAFWCNPISGHATLYWYQQILGQGPKLLIQFQNNGVVDDSQLPKDRFSAERLKGVDSTLKIQPAKLEDSAVYLCASSLDTGTEAFFGQGTRLTVV.

This chain links TRBV5-1 with TRBJ2-1, with TRBD2 identical over 7 bases. Unmatched junction bases numbered 6, after V lost 2 bases and J lost 4 bases. The CDR3 consists of 15 residues. In germline, CDR1 is SGHRS, CDR2 YFSETQ. CDR3 DNA sequence: TGCGCCAGCAGCTTCAGTGGCGGGGGATACAATGAGCAGTTCTTC. Translation: CASSFSGGGYNEQFF.

The chain combines TRBV6-5 with TRBJ2-3; 8 positions match TRBD2. The CDR3 loop spans 16 amino acids. Trimming at V came to 0 bases and at J to 5 bases, leaving 7 bases not matched to a gene. The germline gives CDR1 MNHEY, CDR2 SVGAGI. The CDR3 sequence: CASSYSRGGRGDTQYF. The DNA for the CDR3 is TGTGCCAGCAGTTACTCCCGCGGGGGGCGGGGAGATACGCAGTATTTT.

The table lists this clone with a few counts. This chain connects TRBV30 to TRBJ2-7; 9 bases are a match to TRBD2. V lost 4 bases to trimming and J lost 4 bases; unmatched junction nucleotides: 8. Germline V gene sequence: CDR1 GTSNPN, CDR2 SVGIG (reference sequence). This CDR3 has 14 residues. The CDR3 nucleotides read TGTGCCTGGACCCGTCCTAGCGGGAAATACGAGCAGTACTTC. Translating gives CAWTRPSGKYEQYF.

This chain links TRBV3-1 (or the pseudogene TRBV3-2) with TRBJ1-2; tentatively, D is TRBD1 (6 bases). This CDR3 has 12 residues. Trimming took off 4 bases at V and 8 bases at J, with 11 bases between the two ends. Germline V gene sequence: CDR1 LGHDT, CDR2 YNNKEL (reference sequence). Written as DNA, the CDR3 is TGTGCCAGCAGCCTAGGGGGAAGAGGCTACACCTTC. Its translation: CASSLGGRGYTF.